The TCR beta chain under discussion was sequenced for a study of T cells expressing NK-cell markers. Turning to the study itself: HCMV seropositivity characterized seven of the eight sequenced donors, and seronegativity one.

With the 5' RACE reads reprocessed, TCRdb shows one record per CDR3 protein and no DNA. The sample shows roughly 180,000 distinct CDR3 sequences, and 20% to 25% sits with its ten largest clones. Notes on the study in general: Researchers report these clonotypes also headed the CD3+CD56-NKG2C+ fraction in several donors.

The CDR3 covers 17 residues. CDR1 and CDR2 (germline): LGHDT, YNNKEL (reference sequence). Note on this clonotype: No antigen is known for it.

This sequence joins TRBV3-1 and TRBJ2-5; TCRdb reports TRBD2, a call that lacks DNA to check it against. Sequences were obtained from blood T cells: a sorted CD56 or NKG2C T cell subset, CD4+ or CD8+ T cells, or bulk PBMC T cells (not recorded which). The TCR was taken from a man aged 18 to 69 in good health. CDR3 loop: CASSQDRTSGASETQYF.